This entry describes one TCR beta chain. Germline lookup yields CDR1 KGHSH and CDR2 LQKENI. Trimming shortened V by 0 bases and J by 4 bases, and 9 bases separated the two germline ends. The CDR3 spans 14 residues. The data belong to a study of blood T cell repertoires in COVID-19. Using immunoSEQ multiplex PCR, the repertoire was profiled, and TCRdb retains in-frame clones only, with some absent. This sample has around 160,000 clones, with roughly 93% found just once. The TCR sequence derives from a woman aged 55 to 70 with COVID-19, enrolled during active disease. Specimen: peripheral blood. V gene TRBV18 combines with J gene TRBJ1-2; maybe TRBD1 (5 bases). CDR3 residues: CASSPPEQGYGYTF. The CDR3 DNA follows: TGTGCCAGCTCACCACCGGAGCAGGGCTATGGCTACACCTTC.